This TCR beta chain was profiled in a study of regulatory T cells in long-lasting Graves disease. The wider study: Persistent cases took antithyroid drugs over 5 years and stayed TSH receptor antibody positive. Study results and limitations: New patients shared fewer public clonotypes (approximately 970) than persistent patients did (approximately 3,000).

The ends were cut back, 5 bases at V and 11 bases at J, with 12 bases in the middle. In germline, CDR1 is LNHDA, CDR2 SQIVND (reference sequence). The CDR3 totals 11 residues. As to time point: persistent/refractory GD, antithyroid drugs over 5 years with positive TRAb. From PBMCs, RNA was extracted and then used to make the TCR library. Construction of the TCR beta libraries employed iRepertoire HTBI primers in conjunction with Arm-PCR of CDR3 regions. TCRdb reanalysed the multiplex PCR reads using MiXCR and keeps one entry per CDR3 protein. In the table there are roughly 500,000 distinct CDR3 sequences, roughly 21% of which are singletons. This clonotype has a handful of counts. The antigen remains undetermined.

The receptor comes from a female donor with Graves disease. The V call is TRBV19, the J call TRBJ1-1, with a weak D call TRBD1 (6 bases). The sample consisted of peripheral blood mononuclear cells (PBMCs), taken when the disease was refractory, from a patient treated with antithyroid drugs. The CDR3 loop reads CASSQQGSAFF. Here the CDR3 DNA reads TGTGCCAGTAGTCAACAGGGATCGGCTTTCTTT. The full variable domain, its missing parts supplied by reference TRBV19 and TRBJ1-1, is DGGITQSPKYLFRKEGQNVTLSCEQNLNHDAMYWYRQDPGQGLRLIYYSQIVNDFQKGDIAEGYSVSREKKESFPLTVTSAQKNPTAFYLCASSQQGSAFFGQGTRLTVV.